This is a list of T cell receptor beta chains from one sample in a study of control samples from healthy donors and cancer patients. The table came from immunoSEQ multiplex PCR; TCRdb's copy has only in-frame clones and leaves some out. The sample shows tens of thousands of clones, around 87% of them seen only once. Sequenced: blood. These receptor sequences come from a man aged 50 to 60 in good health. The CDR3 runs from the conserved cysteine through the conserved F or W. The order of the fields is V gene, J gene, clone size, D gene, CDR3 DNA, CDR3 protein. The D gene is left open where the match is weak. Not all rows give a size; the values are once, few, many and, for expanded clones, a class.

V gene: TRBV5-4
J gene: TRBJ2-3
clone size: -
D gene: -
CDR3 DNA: TGTGCCAGCAGCTCCTCGACAGATACGCAGTATTTT
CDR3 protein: CASSSSTDTQYF

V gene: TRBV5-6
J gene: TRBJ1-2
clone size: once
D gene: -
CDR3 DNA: TGTGCCAGCTCTGCGGGGGACTATGGCTACACCTTC
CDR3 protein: CASSAGDYGYTF

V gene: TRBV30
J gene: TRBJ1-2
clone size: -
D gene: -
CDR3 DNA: TGTGCCTGGAGTCTTACTCCCGCCTGGGGGGGAAACTATGGCTACACCTTC
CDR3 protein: CAWSLTPAWGGNYGYTF

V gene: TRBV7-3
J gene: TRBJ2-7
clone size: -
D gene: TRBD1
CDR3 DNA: TGTGCCAGCAGCTTAGGGACAGGGGGCCACGAGCAGTACTTC
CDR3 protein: CASSLGTGGHEQYF

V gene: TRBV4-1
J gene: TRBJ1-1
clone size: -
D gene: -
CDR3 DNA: TGCGCCAGCAGCTCCGGGGCGAACACTGAAGCTTTCTTT
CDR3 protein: CASSSGANTEAFF

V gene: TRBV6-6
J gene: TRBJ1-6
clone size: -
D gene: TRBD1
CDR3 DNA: TGTGCCAGCAGTTTCGGACAGGGGCCCAATTCACCCCTCCACTTT
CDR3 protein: CASSFGQGPNSPLHF

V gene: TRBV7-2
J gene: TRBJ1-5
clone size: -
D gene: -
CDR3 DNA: TGTGCCAGCAGCTTAGATCTAAATCAGCCCCAGCATTTT
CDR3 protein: CASSLDLNQPQHF

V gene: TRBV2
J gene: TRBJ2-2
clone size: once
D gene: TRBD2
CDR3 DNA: TGTGCCACCGAGCGGGAGAGGGACACCGGGGAGCTGTTTTTT
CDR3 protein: CATERERDTGELFF

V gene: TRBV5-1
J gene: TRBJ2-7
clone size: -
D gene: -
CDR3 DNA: TGCGCCAGCAGCGTGGCCACAGGGACCCTCTCCTACGAGCAGTACTTC
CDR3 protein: CASSVATGTLSYEQYF

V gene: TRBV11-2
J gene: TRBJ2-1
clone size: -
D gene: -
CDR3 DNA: TGTGCCAGCAGCTTATCTAATGAGCAGTTCTTC
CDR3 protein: CASSLSNEQFF

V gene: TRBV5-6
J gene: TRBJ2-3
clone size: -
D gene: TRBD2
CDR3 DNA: TGTGCCAGCAGCCATAGCGGGGGTGGCACAGATACGCAGTATTTT
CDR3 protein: CASSHSGGGTDTQYF

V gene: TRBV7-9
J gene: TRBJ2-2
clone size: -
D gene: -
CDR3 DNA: TGTGCCAGCAGGGGCCCGTCCGGGGAGCTGTTTTTT
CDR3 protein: CASRGPSGELFF

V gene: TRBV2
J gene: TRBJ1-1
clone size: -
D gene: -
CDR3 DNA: TGTGCCAGCAGTGCCTCAAGACAGCGCATGAACACTGAAGCTTTCTTT
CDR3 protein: CASSASRQRMNTEAFF

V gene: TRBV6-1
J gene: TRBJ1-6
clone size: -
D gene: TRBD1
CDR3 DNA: TGTGCCAGCAGTGAAGAGGGGACAGGGGGATCACCCCTCCACTTT
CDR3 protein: CASSEEGTGGSPLHF

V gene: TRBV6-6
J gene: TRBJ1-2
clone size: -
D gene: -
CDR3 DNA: TGTGCCAGCAGTCCGTTAGTTCTCTATGGCTACACCTTC
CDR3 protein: CASSPLVLYGYTF

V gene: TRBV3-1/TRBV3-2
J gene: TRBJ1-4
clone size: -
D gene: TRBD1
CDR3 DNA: TGTGCCAGCAGCCAAGATAAGGGGACAGGTAATGAAAAACTGTTTTTT
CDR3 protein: CASSQDKGTGNEKLFF

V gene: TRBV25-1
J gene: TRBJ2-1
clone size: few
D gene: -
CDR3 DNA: TGTGCCAGCAGTGAGGAGGGTAACCCCTACAATGAGCAGTTCTTC
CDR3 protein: CASSEEGNPYNEQFF

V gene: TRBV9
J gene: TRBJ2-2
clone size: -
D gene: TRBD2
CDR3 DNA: TGTGCCAGCAGCGCCGGGACTAGCGGCGCCGGGGAGCTGTTTTTT
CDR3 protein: CASSAGTSGAGELFF

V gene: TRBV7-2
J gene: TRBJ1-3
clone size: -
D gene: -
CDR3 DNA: TGTGCCAGCAGTTTCAGAGGGGGATCTGGAAACACCATATATTTT
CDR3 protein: CASSFRGGSGNTIYF

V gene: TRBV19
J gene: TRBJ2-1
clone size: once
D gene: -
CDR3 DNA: TGTGCCAGTATGCTAACCCATAGCGGCAGGGAGAATGAGCAGTTCTTC
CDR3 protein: CASMLTHSGRENEQFF

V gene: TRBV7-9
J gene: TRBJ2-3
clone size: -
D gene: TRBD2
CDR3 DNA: TGTGCCAGCAGTATAAGCGGGAATACAGATACGCAGTATTTT
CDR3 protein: CASSISGNTDTQYF

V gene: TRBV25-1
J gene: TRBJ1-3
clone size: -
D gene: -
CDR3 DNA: TGTGCCAGCAGTGGACGGGCTGGAAACACCATATATTTT
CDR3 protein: CASSGRAGNTIYF

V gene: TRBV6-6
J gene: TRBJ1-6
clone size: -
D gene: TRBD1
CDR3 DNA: TGTGCCAGCAGTTACACAGGGGGATCCGGGAATTCACCCCTCCACTTT
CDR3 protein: CASSYTGGSGNSPLHF

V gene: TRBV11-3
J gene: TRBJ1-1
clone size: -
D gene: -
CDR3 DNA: TGTGCCAGCCTCCCGCACGGGGGGAAAAACACTGAAGCTTTCTTT
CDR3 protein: CASLPHGGKNTEAFF

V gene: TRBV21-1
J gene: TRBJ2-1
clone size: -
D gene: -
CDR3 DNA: TGTGCCAGCAGCGAAAGATTAGGGTTAGCGGGGGGTTACAATGAGCAGTTCTTC
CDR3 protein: CASSERLGLAGGYNEQFF

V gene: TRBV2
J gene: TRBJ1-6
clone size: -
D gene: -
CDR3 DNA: TGTGCCAGCAGTGCACAGGGAGGCGCACCCCTCCACTTT
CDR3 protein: CASSAQGGAPLHF

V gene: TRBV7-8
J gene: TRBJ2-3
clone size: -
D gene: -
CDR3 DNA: TGTGCCAGCAGCCCCCCTGACAGTAGCACAGATACGCAGTATTTT
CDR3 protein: CASSPPDSSTDTQYF

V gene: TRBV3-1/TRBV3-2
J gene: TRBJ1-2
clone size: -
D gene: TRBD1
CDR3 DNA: TGTGCCAGCAGCAGAGGGGGCGGTCAATATGGCTACACCTTC
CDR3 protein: CASSRGGGQYGYTF

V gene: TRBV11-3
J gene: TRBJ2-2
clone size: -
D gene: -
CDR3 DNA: TGTGCCAGCAGCTCTTACGGTAGCAGCGTCCGAGGGGACACCGGGGAGCTGTTTTTT
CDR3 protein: CASSSYGSSVRGDTGELFF

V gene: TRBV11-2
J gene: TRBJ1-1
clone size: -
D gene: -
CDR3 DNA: TGTGCCAGCAGCTCCGAGAGACAGACCGGGGCTTTCTTT
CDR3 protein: CASSSERQTGAFF

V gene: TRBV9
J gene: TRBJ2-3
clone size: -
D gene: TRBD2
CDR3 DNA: TGTGCCAGCAGCCCCCGCGGAGACAGCGGGGAGAGCACAGATACGCAGTATTTT
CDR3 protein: CASSPRGDSGESTDTQYF

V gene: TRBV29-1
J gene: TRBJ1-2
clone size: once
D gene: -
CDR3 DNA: TGCAGCGTTGAGTGGGGGTACACCTTC
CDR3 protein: CSVEWGYTF

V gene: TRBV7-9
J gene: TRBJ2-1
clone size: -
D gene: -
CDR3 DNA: TGTGCCAGCAGCTCCTCCGGGGGCGAGCAGTTCTTC
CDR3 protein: CASSSSGGEQFF

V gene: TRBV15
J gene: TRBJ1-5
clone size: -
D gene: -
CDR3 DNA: TGTGCCACCAGCGTGGGAGAATCGGACTCTATAGTAGATCAGCCCCAGCATTTT
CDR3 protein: CATSVGESDSIVDQPQHF

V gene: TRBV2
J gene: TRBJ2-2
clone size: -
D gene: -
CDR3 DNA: TGTGCCAGCAGTGGGACAGTGCCGAACACCGGGGAGCTGTTTTTT
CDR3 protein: CASSGTVPNTGELFF

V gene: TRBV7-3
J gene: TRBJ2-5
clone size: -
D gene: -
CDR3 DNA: TGTGCCAGCAGCTTAACGAATCAAGAGACCCAGTACTTC
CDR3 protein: CASSLTNQETQYF

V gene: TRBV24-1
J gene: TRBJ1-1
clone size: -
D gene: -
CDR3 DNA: TGTGCCACCAGTGATTTAGGGGACACTGAAGCTTTCTTT
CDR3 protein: CATSDLGDTEAFF

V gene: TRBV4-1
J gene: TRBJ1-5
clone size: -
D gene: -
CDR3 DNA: TGCGCCAGCAGCCCGTTGGAGAATAGCAATCAGCCCCAGCATTTT
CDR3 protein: CASSPLENSNQPQHF

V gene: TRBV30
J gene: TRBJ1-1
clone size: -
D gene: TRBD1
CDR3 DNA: TGTGCCTGGAGTCCGGGACAGGGGGTCCCTGAAGCTTTCTTT
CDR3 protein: CAWSPGQGVPEAFF

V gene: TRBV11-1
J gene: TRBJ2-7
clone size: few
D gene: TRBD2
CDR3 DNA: TGTGCCAGCAGTCAGTCGACTAGCGAATACTACGAGCAGTACTTC
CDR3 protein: CASSQSTSEYYEQYF

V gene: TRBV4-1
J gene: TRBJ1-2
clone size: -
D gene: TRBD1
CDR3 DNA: TGCGCCAGCAGCCAAGTCTTCCGGGACAGTGCCTATGGCTACACCTTC
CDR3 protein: CASSQVFRDSAYGYTF

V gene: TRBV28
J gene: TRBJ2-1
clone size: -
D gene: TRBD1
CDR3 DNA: TGTGCCAGCACCCACGAAGGGGACAGTCCAGAGAATGAGCAGTTCTTC
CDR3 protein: CASTHEGDSPENEQFF

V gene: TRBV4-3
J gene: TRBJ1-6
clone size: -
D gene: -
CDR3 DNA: TGCGCCAGCAGCCAAGATTTGGCGCGTCGAGTCGATTCACCCCTCCACTTT
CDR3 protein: CASSQDLARRVDSPLHF

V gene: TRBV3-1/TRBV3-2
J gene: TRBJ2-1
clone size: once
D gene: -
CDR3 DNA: TGTGCCTTCGACGGTTACAATGAGCAGTTCTTC
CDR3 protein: CAFDGYNEQFF

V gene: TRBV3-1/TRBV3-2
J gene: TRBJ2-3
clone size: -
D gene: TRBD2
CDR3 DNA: TGTGCCAGCAGCCCGAGCGGGGACTTCACGCATACGCAGTATTTT
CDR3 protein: CASSPSGDFTHTQYF

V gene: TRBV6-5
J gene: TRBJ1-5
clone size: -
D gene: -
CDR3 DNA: TGTGCCAGCAGTTTTAGGGGGAGCAATCAGCCCCAGCATTTT
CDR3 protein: CASSFRGSNQPQHF

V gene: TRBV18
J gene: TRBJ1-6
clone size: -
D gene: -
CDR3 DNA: TGTGCCAGCTCAGCCGGGGGTATAGATTCACCCCTCCACTTT
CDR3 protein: CASSAGGIDSPLHF

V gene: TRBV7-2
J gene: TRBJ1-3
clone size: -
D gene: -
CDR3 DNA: TGTGCCAGCAGCTTAGTAAGAGGGGAAGGAAACACCATATATTTT
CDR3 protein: CASSLVRGEGNTIYF